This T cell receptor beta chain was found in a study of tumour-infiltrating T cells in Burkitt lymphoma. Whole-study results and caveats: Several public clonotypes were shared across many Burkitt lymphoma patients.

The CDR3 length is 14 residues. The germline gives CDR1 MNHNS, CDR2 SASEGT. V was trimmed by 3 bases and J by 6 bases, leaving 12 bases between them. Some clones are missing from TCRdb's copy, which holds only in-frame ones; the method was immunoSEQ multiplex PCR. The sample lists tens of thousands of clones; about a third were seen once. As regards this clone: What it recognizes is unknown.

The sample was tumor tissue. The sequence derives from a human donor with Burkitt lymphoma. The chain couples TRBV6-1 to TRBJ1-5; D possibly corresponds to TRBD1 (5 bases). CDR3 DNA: TGTGCCAGCAGTGACTCCGGCGGGGGTCAGCCCCAGCATTTT. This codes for CASSDSGGGQPQHF.